The clone carrying this T cell receptor (beta chain) was recorded many times. Trimming took 0 bases from V and 6 from J; bases not matched to a gene: 5. Germline V lookup: CDR1 MNHNY, CDR2 SVGAGI (reference sequence). The CDR3 consists of 16 residues. This specimen belongs to a study of read filtering for tumor transcriptome and immune sequencing. The library was built from about 400 ng RNA with molecular barcoded adaptors for alpha/delta and beta/gamma chains. TCRdb recomputed calls from the reads with MiXCR, one row per CDR3 protein. The sample has 120,000 or so distinct CDR3 sequences; 10% to 15% are singletons.

The sample taken for sequencing was a population of CD138-negative cells sorted from bone marrow. The V call is TRBV6-6, the J call TRBJ2-1, with TRBD2 identical over 10 bases. This TCR came from a donor at least 40 years old with multiple myeloma. CDR3 in DNA: TGTGCCAGCAGTTACTCATCTAGCGGGAGTGGCAATGAGCAGTTCTTC. Encoded protein: CASSYSSSGSGNEQFF.